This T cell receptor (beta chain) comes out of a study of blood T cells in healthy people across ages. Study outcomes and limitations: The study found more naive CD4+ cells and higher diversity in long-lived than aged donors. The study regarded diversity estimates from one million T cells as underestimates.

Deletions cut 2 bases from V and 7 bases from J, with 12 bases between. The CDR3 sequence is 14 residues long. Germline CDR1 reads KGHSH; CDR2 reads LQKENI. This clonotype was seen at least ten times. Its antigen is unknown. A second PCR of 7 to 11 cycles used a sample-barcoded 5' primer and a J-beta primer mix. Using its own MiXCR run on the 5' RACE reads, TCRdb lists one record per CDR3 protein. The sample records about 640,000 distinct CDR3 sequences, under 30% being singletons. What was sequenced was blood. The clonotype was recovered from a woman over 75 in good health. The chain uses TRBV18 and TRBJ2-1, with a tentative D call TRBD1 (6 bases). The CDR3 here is CASSPYMQGNEQFF. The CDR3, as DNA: TGTGCCAGCTCACCATATATGCAGGGGAATGAGCAGTTCTTC.